This TCR beta chain emerged from a study of post-analysis software for immune sequencing data. At the level of the study: Relapsing-remitting, secondary progressive and progressive-relapsing multiple sclerosis courses were included.

General study findings and limits: Pronounced co-clustering by F measure was evident among identically batched samples. Multiple sclerosis patients had significantly lower normalized Chao1 diversity than controls. Included in a set of about five TRBV segments more frequent in patients than controls were TRBV5-6, TRBV5-1 and TRBV20-1.

This clonotype was found once. Its target is unknown. The length of the CDR3 is 16 residues. V lost 8 bases to trimming and J lost 4 bases; unmatched junction nucleotides: 14. The TCR beta cDNA libraries carried unique molecular identifiers. Out of roughly 0.85 to 10 million T cells, some 480,000 cDNA molecules were generated. TCRdb re-called the PCR reads through MiXCR, storing one row per CDR3 protein. The data hold more than 500,000 distinct CDR3 sequences, with 34% observed a single time. The chain couples TRBV12-3 or TRBV12-4 to TRBJ2-3; 8 positions agree with TRBD2. The specimen sequenced was blood. The clonotype originates from a girl aged 2 to 17 with multiple sclerosis. The CDR3 loop is CASAIAGGASADTQYF. CDR3 DNA: TGTGCCAGCGCGATCGCCGGGGGGGCCAGCGCAGATACGCAGTATTTT.